This entry describes one T cell receptor beta chain. These data come from a study of blood T cell repertoires in COVID-19. Only in-frame clones appear in the TCRdb table, and some are missing; sequencing was by immunoSEQ multiplex PCR. This repertoire shows roughly 150,000 clones, roughly 86% found once; its top ten account for under 3%. While infection was still active, Seattle patients were enrolled and then followed longitudinally. Germline CDR1 and CDR2: LNHDA and SQIVND (reference sequence). This CDR3 has 13 amino acids. Between the trimmed V and J ends, which lost 3 bases and 4 bases, there was a span of 9 bases.

The source material was peripheral blood. The J gene is TRBJ1-1, the V gene TRBV19; D remains ambiguous. This sequence originates from a woman aged 80 or over with COVID-19, enrolled during active disease. CDR3 bases: TGTGCCAGTAGTATTGGGGAGTTCACTGAAGCTTTCTTT. It specifies CASSIGEFTEAFF.